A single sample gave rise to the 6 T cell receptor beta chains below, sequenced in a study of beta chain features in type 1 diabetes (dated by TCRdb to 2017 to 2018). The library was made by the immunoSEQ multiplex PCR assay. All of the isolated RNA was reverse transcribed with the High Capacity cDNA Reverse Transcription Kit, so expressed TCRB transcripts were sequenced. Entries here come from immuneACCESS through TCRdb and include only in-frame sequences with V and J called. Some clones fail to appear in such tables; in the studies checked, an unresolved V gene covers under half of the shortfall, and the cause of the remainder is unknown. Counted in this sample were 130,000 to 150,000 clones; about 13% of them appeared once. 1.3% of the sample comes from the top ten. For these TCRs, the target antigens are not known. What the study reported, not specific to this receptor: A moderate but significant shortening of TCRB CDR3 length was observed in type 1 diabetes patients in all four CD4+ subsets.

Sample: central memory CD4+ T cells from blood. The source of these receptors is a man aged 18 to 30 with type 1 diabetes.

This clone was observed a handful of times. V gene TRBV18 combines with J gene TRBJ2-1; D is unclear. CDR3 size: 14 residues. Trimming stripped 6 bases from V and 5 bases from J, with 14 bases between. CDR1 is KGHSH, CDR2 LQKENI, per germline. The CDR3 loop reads CASSPYGPNNEQFF. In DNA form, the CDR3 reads TGTGCCAGCTCCCCCTATGGGCCAAACAATGAGCAGTTCTTC.

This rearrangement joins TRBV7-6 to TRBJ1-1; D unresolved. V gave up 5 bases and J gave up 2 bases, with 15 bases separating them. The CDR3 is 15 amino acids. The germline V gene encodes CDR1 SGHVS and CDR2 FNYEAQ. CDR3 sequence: CASSQLAQTNTEAFF. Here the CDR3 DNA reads TGTGCCAGCAGCCAACTAGCGCAGACTAACACTGAAGCTTTCTTT.

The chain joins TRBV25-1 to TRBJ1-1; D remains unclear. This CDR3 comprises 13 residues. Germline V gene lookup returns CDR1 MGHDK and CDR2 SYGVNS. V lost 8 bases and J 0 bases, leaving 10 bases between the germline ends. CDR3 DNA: TGTGCCAGCGGCCGGGCCCTGAACACTGAAGCTTTCTTT. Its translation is CASGRALNTEAFF.

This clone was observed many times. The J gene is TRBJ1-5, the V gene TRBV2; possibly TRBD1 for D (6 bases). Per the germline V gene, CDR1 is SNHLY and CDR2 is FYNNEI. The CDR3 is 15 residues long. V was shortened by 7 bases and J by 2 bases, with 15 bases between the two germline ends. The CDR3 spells CASNKGEGRNQPQHF. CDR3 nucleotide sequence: TGTGCCAGCAATAAGGGGGAGGGGCGCAATCAGCCCCAGCATTTT.

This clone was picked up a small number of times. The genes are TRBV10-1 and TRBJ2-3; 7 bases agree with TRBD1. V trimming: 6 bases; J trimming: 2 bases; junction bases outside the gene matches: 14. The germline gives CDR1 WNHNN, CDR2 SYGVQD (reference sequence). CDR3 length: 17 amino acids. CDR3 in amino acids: CASSRTPDRPSTDTQYF. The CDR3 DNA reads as TGCGCCAGCAGCCGAACTCCGGACAGGCCATCCACAGATACGCAGTATTTT.

The CDR3 DNA reads as TGTGCCAGCAGCGTAGAGGGGGCCGGAGTAGAGACCCAGTACTTC. It specifies CASSVEGAGVETQYF. This chain uses TRBV9 with TRBJ2-5; TRBD1 aligns across 7 bases. The V gene's germline CDR1 is SGDLS and CDR2 YYNGEE. After removal of 0 bases from V and 4 bases from J, the junction contained 6 bases not matched to a gene. The CDR3 has 15 amino acids.